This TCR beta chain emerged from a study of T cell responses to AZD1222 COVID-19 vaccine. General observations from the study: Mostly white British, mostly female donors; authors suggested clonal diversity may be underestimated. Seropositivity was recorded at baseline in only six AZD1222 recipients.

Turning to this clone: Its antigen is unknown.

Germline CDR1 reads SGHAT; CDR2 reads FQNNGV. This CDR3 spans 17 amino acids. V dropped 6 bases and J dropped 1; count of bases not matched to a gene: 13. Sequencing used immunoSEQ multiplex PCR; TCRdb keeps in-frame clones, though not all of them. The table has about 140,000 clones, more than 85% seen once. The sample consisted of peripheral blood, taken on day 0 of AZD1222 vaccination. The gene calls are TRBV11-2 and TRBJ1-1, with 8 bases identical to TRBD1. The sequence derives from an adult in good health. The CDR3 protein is CASRPIRGRSPNTEAFF. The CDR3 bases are TGTGCCAGCAGACCCATCAGGGGGCGATCCCCGAACACTGAAGCTTTCTTT. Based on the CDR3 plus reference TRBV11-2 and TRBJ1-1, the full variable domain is EAGVAQSPRYKIIEKRQSVAFWCNPISGHATLYWYQQILGQGPKLLIQFQNNGVVDDSQLPKDRFSAERLKGVDSTLKIQPAKLEDSAVYLCASRPIRGRSPNTEAFFGQGTRLTVV.